This T cell receptor beta chain was obtained from a study of cytomegalovirus exposure and HLA in healthy donors (dated by TCRdb to between 2016 and 2019). A note on the overall study: An earlier analysis of roughly 610 of the donors reported 276 Gb of sequence data and about 120 million unique TCR beta sequences obtained from roughly 170 million T cells. An early release that covered fewer than 750 HLA-typed donors contained 300 to 350 gigabases of sequencing data and around 85 million unique TCR sequences. Of the approximately 400 genotyped donors, approximately 83% fell in the genetic ancestry cluster associated with self-reported Caucasian donors. The study aimed to test whether cataloging public T cell receptors could reveal signatures of past pathogen exposure. Using immunosequencing, the study profiled T cell repertoires from fewer than 700 subjects and related those repertoires to cytomegalovirus serostatus. Besides the first cohort of hundreds of subjects, a separate validation cohort made up of over 100 different subjects was used. To predict cytomegalovirus infection status, the study combined high-throughput TCR immunosequencing, statistical association of individual TCRs with disease status, and machine learning. A later analysis re-analyzed previously published TCR beta repertoires from 600 to 850 donors and added high-resolution HLA genotyping to study TCR occurrence patterns. Rather than drawing on any new phenotypic data, the later analysis identified candidate immune exposures from TCR beta sequences and the way those sequences occurred across donors. In an earlier analysis of 587 of the donors, high-throughput TCR beta sequencing was used to judge whether each TCR beta V gene segment behaved as functional or pseudogenic. Donor age, sex, ethnicity and CMV serostatus were compiled alongside the repertoire data. A later genetic analysis used genome-wide SNP genotypes for about 65% of the 666 donors, treating that subset as a discovery cohort. Every discovery cohort repertoire had been produced on one sequencing platform. HLA typing covered class I and class II loci at four-digit resolution. Typing coverage varied by locus: about 620-630 donors for A, B, C, DRB1 and DQB1; 522 for DQA1; over 600 for DPA1; 400 to 480 for DPB1. Several DR-DQ haplotypes were treated as single units for association and clustering because of strong linkage in the cohort. On average, roughly 240,000 unique TCR beta nucleotide sequences were sequenced per donor among 398 genotyped donors of the cohort, with 15% to 20% of those sequences being non-productive. General conclusions and limits of the study: The 87-base-pair reads could not distinguish some IMGT-functional V segments, including TRBV6-2 and TRBV6-3, so those segments were excluded. According to a later analysis, most CMV-associated TCR beta chains appeared to be HLA-restricted, and the HLA associations seemed to be driven largely by CMV exposure. Because some donors lacked HLA typing at each locus, the association tests relied only on the typed subset. In a later analysis, the rate of TCR association differed among HLA loci, with DRB1 alleles having the most associated TCRs and HLA-C alleles having the fewest. In the study, around 150 TCR beta chains were listed as associated with cytomegalovirus. A later analysis reported that several top co-occurrence clusters appeared linked to parvovirus B19, influenza, CMV and Epstein-Barr virus. In an earlier analysis of around 600 of the donors, most TCR beta V segments were observed in productive rearrangements about 90% or about 30% of the time, broadly matching IMGT annotations. Correlated functional status among segregating V segments might be attributable to linkage disequilibrium, but an unknown experimental factor could not be ruled out. A later genetic analysis associated a missense DCLRE1C variant with V-gene and J-gene trimming of TCR beta chains, and an independent cohort replicated the association. The sequencing pipeline was judged likely to have produced a cluster of highly shared sequence variants as a technical artifact. In a later analysis, HLA-associated TCR beta chains were found to be more clonally expanded and to have lower generation probabilities than equally common non-associated chains. In vitro tests confirmed that a few of the cytomegalovirus-associated TCR beta chains recognize cytomegalovirus antigens. The presence/absence analyses assumed that sequencing depth was roughly uniform across donors, and that assumption may not be true. Specific HLA alleles were associated with roughly 17,000 TCR beta sequences at a false discovery rate of 0.05 in a later analysis. Strong co-occurrence of HLA alleles, especially DR and DQ, made assigning TCR associations to individual alleles difficult. In a later genetic analysis, fewer N-insertions in productive TCRs were reported among donors in an Asian-associated ancestry cluster than the approximately 670-donor mean. The classifier was reported to diagnose cytomegalovirus status with high specificity and sensitivity in both the original cohort and the validation cohort. The cohort was sequenced for TCR beta chains only, and without alpha or paired-chain data the features that could be detected were limited. It was suggested by the authors that the approach could potentially be generalized to other disease states and immunological phenotypes. Over 15 rarely observed V segments, including chromosome 9 orphons, were excluded from the earlier analysis of some 590 of the donors because counts were too low. A further reported finding was that TCR beta sequences accurately predicted the HLA-A and HLA-B alleles for most subjects in the first cohort. For the cohort, immune exposure information was limited to CMV serostatus. Most TCR sequences were seen in very few donors, while some public TCRs were found in many individuals.

From the germline V gene, CDR1 is SGHDT and CDR2 is YYEEEE. The trim is 4 bases for V and 8 bases for J, with a gap of 23 bases between the germline ends. Reading from cysteine to phenylalanine, the CDR3 counts 16 amino acids. Only the CDR3 part of the read is kept: 48 bases, read in frame from the first base. Receptor libraries were prepared by the immunoSEQ multiplex PCR assay. For the multiplex PCR, a mixture combining 60 forward primers for TCR Vbeta segments and 13 reverse primers for TCR Jbeta segments was used. The CDR3 region of rearranged TCR beta genes was amplified from genomic DNA with a multiplex PCR assay. The Illumina HiSeq System was used to sequence the amplified TCR beta libraries as 87-base-pair reads. From the authors' description of their analysis: A later analysis tallied around 82 million unique TCR beta chains across the 600 to 700 repertoires, and around 10 million of those chains were shared by two or more donors. To remove PCR and sequencing errors, raw reads were error-corrected and collapsed into unique sequences using a nearest-neighbor algorithm that merged closely related sequences. To assign V, D and J gene segments, CDR3 sequences were aligned to IMGT reference sequences. Each retained sequence needed at least a six-nucleotide match to both a V gene segment and a J gene segment. Rearrangements were classified as productive when the CDR3 lacked stop codons and remained in frame with V and J, and all other rearrangements were classified as non-productive. Following IMGT convention, CDR3 was defined as the stretch from the second conserved V-encoded cysteine to the conserved J-encoded phenylalanine. Sequences without an unambiguous match to a single V gene segment were excluded from the earlier analysis of about 630 of the donors. An earlier analysis of some 610 of the donors called V segments functional above 56.7% productive rearrangements and segregating when the between-donor standard deviation exceeded 5%. To diagnose cytomegalovirus status from the catalog of TCR beta chain sequences, a statistical classification framework was built. In a later analysis, V and J genes were assigned by comparing TCR nucleotide sequences against IMGT/GENE-DB human TR gene sequences. The TCRdist pipeline was used in a later analysis to assign CDR3 sequences and most-parsimonious VDJ recombination scenarios. In a later analysis, every TCR beta chain was defined by the combination of its CDR3 amino acid sequence and its V-gene family, and reads without a unique V-gene family were dropped. To address suspected cross-contamination and a sequencing artifact, a later analysis removed 550 to 750 highly shared, low-generation-probability nucleotide sequences. In a later analysis, a clonal expansion index was calculated for each public chain from normalized within-repertoire ranks of inferred template counts. In a later analysis, generation probabilities were computed using a VDJ recombination model fitted to out-of-frame rearrangements, and the results were checked against IGoR. In a later analysis, hypergeometric tests were used to score TCR-TCR, TCR-HLA and TCR-CMV co-occurrence, with a repertoire-size bias correction applied to TCR pairs. To estimate false discovery rates, a later analysis permuted the HLA or CMV assignments 20 times. In a later analysis, co-occurring TCRs were grouped with DBSCAN, and TCRdist sequence similarity was added when clustering was performed within HLA-allele-positive subsets. Co-occurrence clustering excluded repertoires with fewer than 30,000 or more than 120,000 public chains, plus five with anomalous nucleotide sharing. What TCRdb holds here is the immuneACCESS table cut down to in-frame rearrangements. Part of the clones is not present; checked against another copy, under half of the missing clones reflect an unresolved V gene, and the others are unexplained. That table gives V, J and clone size, and the DNA gave D and trimming. The sample table lists 100,000 to 150,000 clones, more than 60% of them with a count of one. Approximately 3.6% of the sample lies in the top ten.

This clone was observed a few times. What antigen it recognizes has not been identified. Per-base quality was not reported, and no clone a single base away is much larger than it. In total, roughly 670 healthy bone marrow donors made up the cohort. All cohort members were sampled while nominally healthy, although unrecorded immune exposures were likely present. The donor was CMV seronegative and belonged to the group of 320 or so seronegative cohort members. A peripheral blood sample was provided by each donor, and peripheral blood mononuclear cells were used for TCR beta sequencing. Genomic DNA was extracted from the blood cell samples with the Qiagen DNeasy Blood Extraction Kit.

The origin of this receptor is a young man in good health and CMV-seronegative. Sequencing was carried out using PBMCs. Recombination connected TRBV5-6 to TRBJ2-3; the D segment could be TRBD1, given 6 matching bases. The nucleotide sequence reads TGTGCCAGCAGCACTTTTTTAGGACAGTCCCAGATTACGCAGTATTTT. This gives the protein CASSTFLGQSQITQYF.